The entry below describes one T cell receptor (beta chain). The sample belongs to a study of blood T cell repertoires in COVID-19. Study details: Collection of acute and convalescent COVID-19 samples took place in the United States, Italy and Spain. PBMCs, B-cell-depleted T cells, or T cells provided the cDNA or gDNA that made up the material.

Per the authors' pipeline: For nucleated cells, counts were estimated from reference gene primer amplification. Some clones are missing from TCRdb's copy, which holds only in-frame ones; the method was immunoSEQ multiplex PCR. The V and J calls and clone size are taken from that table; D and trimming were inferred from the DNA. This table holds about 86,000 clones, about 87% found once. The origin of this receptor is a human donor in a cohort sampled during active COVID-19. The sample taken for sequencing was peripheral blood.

In DNA, the CDR3 is TGTGCCAGCACCCTCGGGGGGCACGACACTGAAGCTTTCTTT. This codes for CASTLGGHDTEAFF. The chain has TRBV9 and TRBJ1-1; weak D call: TRBD1 (6 bases). Per germline, CDR1 SGDLS and CDR2 YYNGEE. The CDR3 extends over 14 amino acids. The V end lost 6 bases, the J end lost 3 bases, and 15 bases lay between the germline ends.